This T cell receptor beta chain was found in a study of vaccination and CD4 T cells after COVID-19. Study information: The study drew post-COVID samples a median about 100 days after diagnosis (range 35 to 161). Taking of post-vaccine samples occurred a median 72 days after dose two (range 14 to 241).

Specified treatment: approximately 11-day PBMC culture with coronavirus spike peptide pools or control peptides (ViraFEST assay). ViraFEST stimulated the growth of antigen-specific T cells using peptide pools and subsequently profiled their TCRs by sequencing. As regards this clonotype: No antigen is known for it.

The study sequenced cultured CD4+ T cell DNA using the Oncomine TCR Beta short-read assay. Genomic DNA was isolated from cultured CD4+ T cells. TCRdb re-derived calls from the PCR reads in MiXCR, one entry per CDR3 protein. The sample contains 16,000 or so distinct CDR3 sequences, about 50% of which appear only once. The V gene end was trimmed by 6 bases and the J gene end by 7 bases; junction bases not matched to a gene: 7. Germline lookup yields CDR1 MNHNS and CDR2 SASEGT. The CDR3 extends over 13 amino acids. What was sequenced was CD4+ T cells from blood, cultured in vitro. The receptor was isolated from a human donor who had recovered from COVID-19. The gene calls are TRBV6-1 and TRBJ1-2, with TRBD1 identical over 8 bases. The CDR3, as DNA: TGTGCCAGCAGGTCCGACAGGGGCATTGGCTACACCTTC. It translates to CASRSDRGIGYTF.